The table lists the clone carrying this T cell receptor beta chain with a count of one. The target antigen is unknown. Per the germline V gene, CDR1 is SGHVS and CDR2 is FNYEAQ. The CDR3 consists of 16 residues. Trimming took 0 bases from V and 4 from J, leaving 12 bases between them. The data belong to a study of cytomegalovirus exposure and HLA in healthy donors. Overall study results and limits: The availability of immune exposure information extended only to CMV serostatus. In a later analysis, 15,000 to 20,000 TCR beta sequences were associated with HLA alleles at 0.05 false discovery rate. According to the study, some 160 TCR beta chains were cytomegalovirus-associated.

With 60 Vbeta and 13 Jbeta primers, the PCR was carried out. As originally analysed: About 12 million of the 75 million to 95 million unique TCR beta chains counted in a later analysis were shared. Sequenced by immunoSEQ multiplex PCR; TCRdb stores in-frame clones only, minus some. The V and J calls and clone size were taken over from that table, and D and trimming were inferred from the DNA. The sample lists 270,000 or so clones; 86% were seen once. The chain couples TRBV7-6 to TRBJ2-2; no firm D call. Sequences were obtained from PBMCs. This clonotype was sampled from a man aged 35 to 55 in good health and CMV-seropositive. CDR3 coding DNA: TGTGCCAGCAGCTTAGCCGGAGAGATTCCCACCGGGGAGCTGTTTTTT. This encodes CASSLAGEIPTGELFF.